This T cell receptor (beta chain) was identified in a study of T-cell memory formation after mild COVID-19. A note on this clonotype: Its antigen is currently unknown.

Libraries for TCRalpha and TCRbeta carried sample barcodes and unique molecular identifiers via 5'RACE. TCRdb called the 5' RACE reads again in MiXCR, with one record for every CDR3 protein. This sample has approximately 290,000 distinct CDR3 sequences, with roughly a fifth found just once. Study results and limitations: Cross-reactive memory apparently joined, as some responding clones appeared in pre-infection memory. The CD4+ clones that contracted clustered mainly within CM and EM, and the CD8+ clones concentrated in EMRA.

The clonotype was recovered from a man in his late teens or twenties who had mild COVID-19 (a few samples of this study predate the infection). Cell type and time point are not known. Sequencing was done on a sample of PBMCs or a T cell subset sorted from them (not recorded which).

CDR3 DNA sequence: TGTGCCACCAGTGATTTGGGACAGGAGTACTTC. It codes for CATSDLGQEYF. The rearrangement joins TRBV24-1 to TRBJ2-4; the match to TRBD1 covers 7 bases. V lost 0 bases, J lost 14 bases, and 0 bases stayed unmatched. The CDR3 length is 11 residues. Germline V gene sequence: CDR1 KGHDR, CDR2 SFDVKD.